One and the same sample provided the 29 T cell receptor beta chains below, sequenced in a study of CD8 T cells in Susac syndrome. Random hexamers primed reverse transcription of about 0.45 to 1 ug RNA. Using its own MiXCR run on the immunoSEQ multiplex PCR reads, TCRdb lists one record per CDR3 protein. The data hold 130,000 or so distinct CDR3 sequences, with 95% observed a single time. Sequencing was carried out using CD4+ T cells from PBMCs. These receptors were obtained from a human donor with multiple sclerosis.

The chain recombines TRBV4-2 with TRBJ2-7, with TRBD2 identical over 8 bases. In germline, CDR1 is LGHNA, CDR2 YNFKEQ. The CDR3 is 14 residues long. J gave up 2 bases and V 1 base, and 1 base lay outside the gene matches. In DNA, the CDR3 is TGTGCCAGCAGCCAAGCGGGGGGGCCCTACGAGCAGTACTTC. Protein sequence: CASSQAGGPYEQYF.

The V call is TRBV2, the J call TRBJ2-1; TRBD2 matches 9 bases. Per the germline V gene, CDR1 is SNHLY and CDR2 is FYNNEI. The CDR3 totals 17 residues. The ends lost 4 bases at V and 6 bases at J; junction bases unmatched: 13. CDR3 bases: TGTGCCAGCAGTGTGTCCCTGCTAGCGGGACGGATCAATGAGCAGTTCTTC. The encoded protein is CASSVSLLAGRINEQFF.

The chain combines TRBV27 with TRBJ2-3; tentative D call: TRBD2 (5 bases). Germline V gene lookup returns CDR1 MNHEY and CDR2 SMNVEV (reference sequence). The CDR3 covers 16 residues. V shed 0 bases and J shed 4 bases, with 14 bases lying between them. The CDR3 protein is CASSLSTGNGPDTQYF. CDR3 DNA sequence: TGTGCCAGCAGTTTATCCACCGGGAATGGGCCAGATACGCAGTATTTT.

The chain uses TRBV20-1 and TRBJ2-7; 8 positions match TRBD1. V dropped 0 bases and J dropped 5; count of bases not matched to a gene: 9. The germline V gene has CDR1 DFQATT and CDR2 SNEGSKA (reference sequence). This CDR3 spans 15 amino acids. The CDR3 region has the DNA TGCAGTGCTAGAGATCTGGGGCAGGGGGCCAACGAGCAGTACTTC. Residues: CSARDLGQGANEQYF.

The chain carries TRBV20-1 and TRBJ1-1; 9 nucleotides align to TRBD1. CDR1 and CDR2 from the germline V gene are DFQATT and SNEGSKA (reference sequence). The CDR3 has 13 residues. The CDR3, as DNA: TGCAGGGTTTCGGGACAGGGTTACACTGAAGCTTTCTTT. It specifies CRVSGQGYTEAFF.

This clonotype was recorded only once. CDR3 sequence (DNA): TGTGCCAGCAGAGCACAGGGGTGGTATCAGCCCCAGCATTTT. It is translated as CASRAQGWYQPQHF. J is TRBJ1-5 and V is TRBV6-6; 7 bases fit TRBD1. Germline loops: CDR1 MNHNY, CDR2 SVGAGI (reference sequence). The CDR3 runs to 14 residues. V shed 6 bases, J shed 5 bases, and the junction held 7 bases outside the gene matches.

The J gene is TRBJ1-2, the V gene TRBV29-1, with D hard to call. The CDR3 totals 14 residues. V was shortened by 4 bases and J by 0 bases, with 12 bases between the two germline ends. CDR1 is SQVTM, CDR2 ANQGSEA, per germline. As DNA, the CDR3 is TGCAGCGTTGTCGGCAGCCCCTCTAACTATGGCTACACCTTC. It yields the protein CSVVGSPSNYGYTF.

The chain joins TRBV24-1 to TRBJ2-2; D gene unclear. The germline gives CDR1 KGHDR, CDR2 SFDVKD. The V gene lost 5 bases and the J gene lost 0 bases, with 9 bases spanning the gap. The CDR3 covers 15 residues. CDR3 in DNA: TGTGCCACCAGTGTAGGCCAGCCGAACACCGGGGAGCTGTTTTTT. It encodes CATSVGQPNTGELFF.

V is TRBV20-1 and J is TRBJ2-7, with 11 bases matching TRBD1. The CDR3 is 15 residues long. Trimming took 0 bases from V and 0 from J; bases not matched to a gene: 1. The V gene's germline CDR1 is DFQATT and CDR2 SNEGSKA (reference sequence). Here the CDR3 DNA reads TGCAGTGCTAGAGACGGGACAGGGGGCTCCTACGAGCAGTACTTC. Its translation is CSARDGTGGSYEQYF.

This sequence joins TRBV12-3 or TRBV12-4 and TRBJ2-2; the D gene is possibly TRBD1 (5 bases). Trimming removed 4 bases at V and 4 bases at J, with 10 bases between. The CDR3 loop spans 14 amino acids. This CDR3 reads CASSSQGTTGELFF. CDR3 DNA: TGTGCCAGCAGTTCTCAGGGCACCACCGGGGAGCTGTTTTTT.

CDR3 nucleotides: TGTGCCAGCAGCGTAAGGACTAGCGGGGGTTTAGATACGCAGTATTTT. Its protein is CASSVRTSGGLDTQYF. The chain links TRBV9 to TRBJ2-3; 13 nucleotides line up with TRBD2. The V segment lost 1 base and the J segment 5 bases; nucleotides outside the gene matches: 4. The germline V gene has CDR1 SGDLS and CDR2 YYNGEE. The CDR3 sequence is 16 residues long. Using reference TRBV9 and TRBJ2-3 for the parts outside the CDR3, the full variable domain is DSGVTQTPKHLITATGQRVTLRCSPRSGDLSVYWYQQSLDQGLQFLIQYYNGEERAKGNILERFSAQQFPDLHSELNLSSLELGDSALYFCASSVRTSGGLDTQYFGPGTRLTVL.

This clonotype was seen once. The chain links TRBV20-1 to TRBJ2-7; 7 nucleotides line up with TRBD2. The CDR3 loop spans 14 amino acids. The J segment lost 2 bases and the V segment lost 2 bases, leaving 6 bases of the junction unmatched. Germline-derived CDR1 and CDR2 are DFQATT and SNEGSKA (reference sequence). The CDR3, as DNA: TGCAGTGCTAGAAAAGCGGGACCGACCTACGAGCAGTACTTC. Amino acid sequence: CSARKAGPTYEQYF.

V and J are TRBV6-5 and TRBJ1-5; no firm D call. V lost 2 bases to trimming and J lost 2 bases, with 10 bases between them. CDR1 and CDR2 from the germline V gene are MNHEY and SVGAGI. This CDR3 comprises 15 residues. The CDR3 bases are TGTGCCAGCAGTTACAGGTCCCGGGGCAATCAGCCCCAGCATTTT. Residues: CASSYRSRGNQPQHF.

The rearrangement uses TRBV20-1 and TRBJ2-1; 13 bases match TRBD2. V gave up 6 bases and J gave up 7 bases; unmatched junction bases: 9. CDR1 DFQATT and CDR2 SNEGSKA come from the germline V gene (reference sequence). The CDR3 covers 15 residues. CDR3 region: CSARTSGRRANEQFF. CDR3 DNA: TGCAGTGCGAGGACTAGCGGGAGAAGGGCGAATGAGCAGTTCTTC.

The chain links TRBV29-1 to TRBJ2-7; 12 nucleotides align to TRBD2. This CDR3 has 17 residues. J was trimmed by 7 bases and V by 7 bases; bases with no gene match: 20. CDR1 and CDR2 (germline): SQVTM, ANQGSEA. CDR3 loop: CSAGRLAGAGSVGEQYF. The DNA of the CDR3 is TGCAGCGCCGGGAGACTAGCGGGAGCGGGGTCTGTGGGGGAGCAGTACTTC.

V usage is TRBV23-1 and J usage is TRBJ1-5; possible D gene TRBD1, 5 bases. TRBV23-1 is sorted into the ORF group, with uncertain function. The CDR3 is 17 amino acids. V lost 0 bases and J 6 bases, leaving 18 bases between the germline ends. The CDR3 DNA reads TGCGCCAGCAGTCAATCTGGGGCGGTCCTGAAGTTTCAGCCCCAGCATTTT. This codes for CASSQSGAVLKFQPQHF.

CDR3: CASSSGTRNTIYF. The CDR3 DNA reads as TGTGCCAGCAGCTCCGGGACACGAAACACCATATATTTT. This chain joins TRBV5-8 and TRBJ1-3; a weak D match, TRBD1 (6 bases). The ends were cut back, 3 bases at V and 5 bases at J, with 9 bases in the middle. This CDR3 is 13 amino acids long. CDR1 and CDR2 (germline): SGHTS, YDEGEE.

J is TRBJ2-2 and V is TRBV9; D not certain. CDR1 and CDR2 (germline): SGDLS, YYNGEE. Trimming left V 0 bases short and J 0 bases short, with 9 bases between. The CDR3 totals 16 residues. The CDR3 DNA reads TGTGCCAGCAGCGTAGAAATACGGACGAACACCGGGGAGCTGTTTTTT. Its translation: CASSVEIRTNTGELFF.

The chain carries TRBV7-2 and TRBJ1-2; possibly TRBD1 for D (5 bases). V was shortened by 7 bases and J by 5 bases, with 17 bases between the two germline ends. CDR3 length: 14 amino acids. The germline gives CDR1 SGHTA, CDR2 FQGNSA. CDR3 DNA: TGTGCCAGCACCTTGGACCAGGGAGTTTATGGCTACACCTTC. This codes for CASTLDQGVYGYTF.

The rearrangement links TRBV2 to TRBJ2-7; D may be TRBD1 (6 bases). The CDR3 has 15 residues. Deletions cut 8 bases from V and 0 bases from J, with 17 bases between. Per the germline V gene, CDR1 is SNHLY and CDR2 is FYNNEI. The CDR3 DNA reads TGTGCCAGCCCGCTAAGACAGGAAAACTCCTACGAGCAGTACTTC. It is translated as CASPLRQENSYEQYF.

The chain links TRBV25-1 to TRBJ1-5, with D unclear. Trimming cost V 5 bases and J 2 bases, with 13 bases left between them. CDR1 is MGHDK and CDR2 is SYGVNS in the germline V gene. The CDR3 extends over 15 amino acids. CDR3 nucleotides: TGTGCCAGCAGTCCGAAAGGGTCAGGCAATCAGCCCCAGCATTTT. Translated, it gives CASSPKGSGNQPQHF.

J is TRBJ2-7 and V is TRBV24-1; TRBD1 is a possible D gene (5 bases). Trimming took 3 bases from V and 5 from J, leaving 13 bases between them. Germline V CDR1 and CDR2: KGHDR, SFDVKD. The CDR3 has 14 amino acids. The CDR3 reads CATSDRQGVNEQYF. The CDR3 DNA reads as TGTGCCACCAGTGATCGGCAGGGCGTGAACGAGCAGTACTTC.

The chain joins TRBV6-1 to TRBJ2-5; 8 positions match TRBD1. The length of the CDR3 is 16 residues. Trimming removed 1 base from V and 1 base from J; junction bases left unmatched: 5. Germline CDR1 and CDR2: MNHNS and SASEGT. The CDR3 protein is CASSEVGGQVQETQYF. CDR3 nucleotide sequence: TGTGCCAGCAGTGAAGTCGGGGGACAGGTCCAAGAGACCCAGTACTTC.

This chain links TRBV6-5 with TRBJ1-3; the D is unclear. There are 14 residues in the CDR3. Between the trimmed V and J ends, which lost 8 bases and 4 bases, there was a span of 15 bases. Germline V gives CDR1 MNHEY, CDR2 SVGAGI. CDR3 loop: CASCPDYGGNTIYF. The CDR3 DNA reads TGTGCCAGCTGCCCAGACTATGGGGGAAACACCATATATTTT.

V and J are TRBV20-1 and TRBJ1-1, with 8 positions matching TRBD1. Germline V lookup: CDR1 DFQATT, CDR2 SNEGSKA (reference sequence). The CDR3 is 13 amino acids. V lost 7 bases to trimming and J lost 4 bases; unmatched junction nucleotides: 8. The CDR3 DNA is TGCAGTGGCAGACAGGGGTTACGCACTGAAGCTTTCTTT. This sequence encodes CSGRQGLRTEAFF.

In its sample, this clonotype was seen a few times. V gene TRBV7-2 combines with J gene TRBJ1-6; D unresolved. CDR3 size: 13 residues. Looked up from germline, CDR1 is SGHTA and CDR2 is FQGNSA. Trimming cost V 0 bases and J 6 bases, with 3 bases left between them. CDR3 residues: CASSLAGNSPLHF. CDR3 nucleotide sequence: TGTGCCAGCAGCTTAGCCGGTAATTCACCCCTCCACTTT. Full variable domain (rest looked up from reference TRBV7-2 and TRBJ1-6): GAGVSQSPSNKVTEKGKDVELRCDPISGHTALYWYRQSLGQGLEFLIYFQGNSAPDKSGLPSDRFSAERTGGSVSTLTIQRTQQEDSAVYLCASSLAGNSPLHFGNGTRLTVT.

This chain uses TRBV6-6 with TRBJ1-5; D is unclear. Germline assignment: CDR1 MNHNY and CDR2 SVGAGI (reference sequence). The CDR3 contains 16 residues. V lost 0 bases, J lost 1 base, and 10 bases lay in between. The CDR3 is CASSYSNAGSNQPQHF. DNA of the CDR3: TGTGCCAGCAGTTACTCGAATGCGGGGAGCAATCAGCCCCAGCATTTT.

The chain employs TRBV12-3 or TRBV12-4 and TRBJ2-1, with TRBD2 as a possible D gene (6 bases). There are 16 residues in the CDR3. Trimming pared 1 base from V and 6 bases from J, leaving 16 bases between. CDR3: CASSLGGGVRLNEQFF. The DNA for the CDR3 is TGTGCCAGCAGTTTAGGTGGCGGGGTTCGTCTCAATGAGCAGTTCTTC.

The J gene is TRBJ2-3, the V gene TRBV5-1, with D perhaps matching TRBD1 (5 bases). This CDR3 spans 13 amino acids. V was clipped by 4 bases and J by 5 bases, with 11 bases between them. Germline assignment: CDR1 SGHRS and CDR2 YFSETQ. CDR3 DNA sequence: TGCGCCAGCAGCCCAGGGAAACTAGATACGCAGTATTTT. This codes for CASSPGKLDTQYF. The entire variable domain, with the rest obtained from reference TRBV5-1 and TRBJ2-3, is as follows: KAGVTQTPRYLIKTRGQQVTLSCSPISGHRSVSWYQQTPGQGLQFLFEYFSETQRNKGNFPGRFSGRQFSNSRSEMNVSTLELGDSALYLCASSPGKLDTQYFGPGTRLTVL.